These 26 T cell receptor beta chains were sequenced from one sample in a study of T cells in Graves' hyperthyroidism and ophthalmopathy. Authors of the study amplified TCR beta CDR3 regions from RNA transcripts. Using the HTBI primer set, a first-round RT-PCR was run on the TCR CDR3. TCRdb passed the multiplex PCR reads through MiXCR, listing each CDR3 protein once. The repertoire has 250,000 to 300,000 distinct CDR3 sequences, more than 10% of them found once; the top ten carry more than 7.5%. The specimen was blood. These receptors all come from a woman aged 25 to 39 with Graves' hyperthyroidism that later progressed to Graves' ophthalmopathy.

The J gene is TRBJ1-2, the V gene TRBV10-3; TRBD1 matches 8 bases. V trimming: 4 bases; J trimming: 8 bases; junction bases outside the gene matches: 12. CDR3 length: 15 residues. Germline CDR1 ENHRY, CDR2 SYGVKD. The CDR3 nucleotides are TGTGCCATCAGTGGGCCCGGGACAGGCGTGAGGGGCTACACCTTC. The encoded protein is CAISGPGTGVRGYTF.

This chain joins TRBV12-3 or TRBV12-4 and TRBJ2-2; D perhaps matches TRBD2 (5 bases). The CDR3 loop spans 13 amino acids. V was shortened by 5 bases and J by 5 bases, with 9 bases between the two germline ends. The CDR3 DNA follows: TGTGCCAGCAGTCACGGACTTACCGGGGAGCTGTTTTTT. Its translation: CASSHGLTGELFF.

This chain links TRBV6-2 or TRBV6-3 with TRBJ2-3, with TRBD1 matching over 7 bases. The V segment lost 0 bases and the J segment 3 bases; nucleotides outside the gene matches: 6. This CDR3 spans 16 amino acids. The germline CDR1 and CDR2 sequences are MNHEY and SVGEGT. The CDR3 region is CASSYSRGRWTDTQYF. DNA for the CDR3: TGTGCCAGCAGTTACTCGAGGGGGCGCTGGACAGATACGCAGTATTTT.

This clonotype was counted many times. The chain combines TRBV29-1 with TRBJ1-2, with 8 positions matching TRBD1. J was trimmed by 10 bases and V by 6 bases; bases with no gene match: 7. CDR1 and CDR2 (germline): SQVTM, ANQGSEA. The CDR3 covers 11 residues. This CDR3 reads CSVPGQGAYTF. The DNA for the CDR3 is TGCAGCGTCCCAGGACAGGGAGCCTACACCTTC. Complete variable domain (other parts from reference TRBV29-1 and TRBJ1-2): SAVISQKPSRDICQRGTSLTIQCQVDSQVTMMFWYRQQPGQSLTLIATANQGSEATYESGFVIDKFPISRPNLTFSTLTVSNMSPEDSSIYLCSVPGQGAYTFGSGTRLTVV.

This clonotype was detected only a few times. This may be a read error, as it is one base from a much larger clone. The CDR3 bases are TGTGCCAGCGGAATTTCTGGCACAGATACGCAGTATTTT. Protein: CASGISGTDTQYF. This chain uses TRBV28 with TRBJ2-3; no definite D call. Trimming removed 8 bases from V and 1 base from J, with 10 bases in between. The length of the CDR3 is 13 residues. The germline CDR1 and CDR2 sequences are MDHEN and SYDVKM.

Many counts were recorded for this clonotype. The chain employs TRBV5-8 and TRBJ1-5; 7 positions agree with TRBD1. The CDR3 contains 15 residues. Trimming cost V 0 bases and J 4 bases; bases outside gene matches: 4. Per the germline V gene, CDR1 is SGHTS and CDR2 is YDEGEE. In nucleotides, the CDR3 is TGTGCCAGCAGCTTGGCGGGACAGATAAATCAGCCCCAGCATTTT. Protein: CASSLAGQINQPQHF.

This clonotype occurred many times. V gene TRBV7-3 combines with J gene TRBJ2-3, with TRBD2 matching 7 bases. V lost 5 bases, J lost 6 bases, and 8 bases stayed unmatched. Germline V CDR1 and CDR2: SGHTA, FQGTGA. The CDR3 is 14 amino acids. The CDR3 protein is CASSPRGLKDTQYF. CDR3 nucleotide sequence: TGTGCCAGCAGCCCGAGGGGACTAAAGGATACGCAGTATTTT.

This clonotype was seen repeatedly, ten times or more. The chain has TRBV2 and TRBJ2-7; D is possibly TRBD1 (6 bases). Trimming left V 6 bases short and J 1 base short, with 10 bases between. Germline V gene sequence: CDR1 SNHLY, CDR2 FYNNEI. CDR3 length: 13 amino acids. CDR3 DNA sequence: TGTGCCAGCAGCGTCAGGGGATCCTACGAGCAGTACTTC. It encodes CASSVRGSYEQYF.

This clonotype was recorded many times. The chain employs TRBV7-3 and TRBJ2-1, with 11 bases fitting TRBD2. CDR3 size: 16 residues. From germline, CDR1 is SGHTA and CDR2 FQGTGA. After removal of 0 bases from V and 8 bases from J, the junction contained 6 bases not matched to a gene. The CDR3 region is CASSLTGELAGDEQFF. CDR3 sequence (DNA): TGTGCCAGCAGCTTAACGGGGGAACTAGCGGGGGATGAGCAGTTCTTC.

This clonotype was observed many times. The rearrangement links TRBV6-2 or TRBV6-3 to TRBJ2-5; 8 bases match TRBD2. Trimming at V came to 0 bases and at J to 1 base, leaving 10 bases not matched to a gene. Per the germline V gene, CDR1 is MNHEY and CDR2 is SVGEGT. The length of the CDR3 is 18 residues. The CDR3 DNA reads TGTGCCAGCAGTTACTCCCCTCGGAGCGGGAGCCCCCAAGAGACCCAGTACTTC. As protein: CASSYSPRSGSPQETQYF.

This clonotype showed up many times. The CDR3 is CASSLYGTGEETQYF. The CDR3, as DNA: TGTGCCAGCAGTTTATATGGGACAGGGGAAGAGACCCAGTACTTC. The rearrangement uses TRBV28 and TRBJ2-5, with 10 bases fitting TRBD1. J gave up 3 bases and V 1 base, and 2 bases lay outside the gene matches. From germline, CDR1 is MDHEN and CDR2 SYDVKM. The CDR3 extends over 15 amino acids.

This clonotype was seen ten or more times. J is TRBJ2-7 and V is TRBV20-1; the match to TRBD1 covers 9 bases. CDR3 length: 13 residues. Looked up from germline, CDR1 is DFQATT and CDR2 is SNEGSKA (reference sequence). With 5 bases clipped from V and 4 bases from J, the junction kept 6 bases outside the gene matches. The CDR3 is CSAWTGVSYEQYF. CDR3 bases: TGCAGTGCTTGGACAGGGGTTTCGTACGAGCAGTACTTC.

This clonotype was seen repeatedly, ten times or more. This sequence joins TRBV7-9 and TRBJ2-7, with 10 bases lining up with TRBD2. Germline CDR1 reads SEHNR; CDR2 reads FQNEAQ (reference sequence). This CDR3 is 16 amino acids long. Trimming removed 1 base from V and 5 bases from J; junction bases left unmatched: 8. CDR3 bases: TGTGCCAGCAGCTTAGGTTCTAGCGGGAGAGTCCACGAGCAGTACTTC. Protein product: CASSLGSSGRVHEQYF.

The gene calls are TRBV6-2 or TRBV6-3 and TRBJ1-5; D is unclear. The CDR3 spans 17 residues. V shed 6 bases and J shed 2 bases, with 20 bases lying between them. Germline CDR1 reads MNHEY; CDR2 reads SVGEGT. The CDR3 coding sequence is TGTGCCAGCAGCTCTGCCCCGCAAAAGAGAGGCAATCAGCCCCAGCATTTT. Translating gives CASSSAPQKRGNQPQHF.

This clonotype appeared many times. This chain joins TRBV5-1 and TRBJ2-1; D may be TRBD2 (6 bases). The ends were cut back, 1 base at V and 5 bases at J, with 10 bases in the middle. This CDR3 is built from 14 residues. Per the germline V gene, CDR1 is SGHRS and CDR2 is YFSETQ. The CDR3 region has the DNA TGCGCCAGCAGCTTGCCGGGAGTGGACAATGAGCAGTTCTTC. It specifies CASSLPGVDNEQFF.

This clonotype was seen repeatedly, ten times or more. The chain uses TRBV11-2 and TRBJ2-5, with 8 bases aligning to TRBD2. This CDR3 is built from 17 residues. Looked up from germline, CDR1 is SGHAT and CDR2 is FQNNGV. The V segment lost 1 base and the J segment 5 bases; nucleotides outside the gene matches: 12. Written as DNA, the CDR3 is TGTGCCAGCAGCTTAGTCCCTCTGGGACTAGTAGGGGAGACCCAGTACTTC. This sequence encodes CASSLVPLGLVGETQYF.

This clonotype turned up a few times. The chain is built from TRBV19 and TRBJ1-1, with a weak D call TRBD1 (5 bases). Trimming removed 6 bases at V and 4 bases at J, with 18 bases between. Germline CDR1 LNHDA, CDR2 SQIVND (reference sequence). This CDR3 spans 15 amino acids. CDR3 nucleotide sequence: TGTGCCAGTAGCCAGGCGGACAATGGGGGCACTGAAGCTTTCTTT. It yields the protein CASSQADNGGTEAFF. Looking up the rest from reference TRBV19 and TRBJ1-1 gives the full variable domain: DGGITQSPKYLFRKEGQNVTLSCEQNLNHDAMYWYRQDPGQGLRLIYYSQIVNDFQKGDIAEGYSVSREKKESFPLTVTSAQKNPTAFYLCASSQADNGGTEAFFGQGTRLTVV.

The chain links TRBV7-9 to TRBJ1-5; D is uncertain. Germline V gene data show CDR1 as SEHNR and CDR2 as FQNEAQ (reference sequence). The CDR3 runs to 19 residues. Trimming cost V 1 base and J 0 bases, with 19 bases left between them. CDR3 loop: CASSLVPDLTDFSNQPQHF. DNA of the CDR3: TGTGCCAGCAGCTTAGTTCCAGACCTCACGGACTTTAGCAATCAGCCCCAGCATTTT.

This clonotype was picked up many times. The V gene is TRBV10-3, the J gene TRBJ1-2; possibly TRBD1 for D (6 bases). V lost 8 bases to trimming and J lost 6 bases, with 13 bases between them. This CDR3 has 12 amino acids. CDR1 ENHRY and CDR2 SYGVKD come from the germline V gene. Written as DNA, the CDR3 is TGTGCCATCTTAAGGGGGACGGATGGCTACACCTTC. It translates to CAILRGTDGYTF.

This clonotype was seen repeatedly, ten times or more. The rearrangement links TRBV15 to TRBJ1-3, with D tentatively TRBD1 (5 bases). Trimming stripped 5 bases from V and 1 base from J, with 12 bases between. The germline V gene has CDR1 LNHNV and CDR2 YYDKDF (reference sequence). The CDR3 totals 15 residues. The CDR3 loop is CATSPPGGSGNTIYF. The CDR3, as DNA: TGTGCCACCAGCCCTCCGGGGGGATCTGGAAACACCATATATTTT.

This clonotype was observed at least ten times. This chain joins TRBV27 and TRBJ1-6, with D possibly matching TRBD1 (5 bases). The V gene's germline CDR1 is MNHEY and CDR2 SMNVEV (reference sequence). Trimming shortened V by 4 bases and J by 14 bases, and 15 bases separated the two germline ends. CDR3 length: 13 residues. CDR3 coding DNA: TGTGCCAGCAGTTCCTCCGCCGGGGGGACCCTCCACTTT. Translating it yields CASSSSAGGTLHF.

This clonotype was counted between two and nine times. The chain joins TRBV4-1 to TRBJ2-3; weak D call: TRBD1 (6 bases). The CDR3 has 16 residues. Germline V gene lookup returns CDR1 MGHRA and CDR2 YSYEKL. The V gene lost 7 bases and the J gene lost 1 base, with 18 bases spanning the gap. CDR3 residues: CASNSRRTAGTDTQYF. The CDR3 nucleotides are TGCGCCAGCAACTCCCGGCGGACAGCGGGCACAGATACGCAGTATTTT.

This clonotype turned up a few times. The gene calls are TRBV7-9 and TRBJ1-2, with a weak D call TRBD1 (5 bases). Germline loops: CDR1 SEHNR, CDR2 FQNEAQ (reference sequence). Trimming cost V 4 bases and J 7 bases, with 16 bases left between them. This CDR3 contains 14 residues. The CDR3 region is CASSSGLGAVGYTF. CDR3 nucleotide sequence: TGTGCCAGCAGCTCAGGGCTAGGGGCGGTTGGCTACACCTTC.

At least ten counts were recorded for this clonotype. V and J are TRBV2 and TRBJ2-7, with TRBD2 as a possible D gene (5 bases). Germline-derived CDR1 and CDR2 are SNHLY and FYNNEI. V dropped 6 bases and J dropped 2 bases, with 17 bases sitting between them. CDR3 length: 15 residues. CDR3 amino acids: CASRTHSLAPYEQYF. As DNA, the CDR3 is TGTGCCAGCAGGACGCACAGCCTAGCCCCCTACGAGCAGTACTTC.

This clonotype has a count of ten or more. CDR3 coding DNA: TGTGCCAGCAGTTTTAGTGGAAGTGGCGGGGAGCTGTTTTTT. It specifies CASSFSGSGGELFF. V gene TRBV27 combines with J gene TRBJ2-2; no clear D gene. The CDR3 runs 14 residues. Between the trimmed V and J ends, which lost 3 bases and 7 bases, there was a span of 12 bases. CDR1 and CDR2 (germline): MNHEY, SMNVEV (reference sequence).

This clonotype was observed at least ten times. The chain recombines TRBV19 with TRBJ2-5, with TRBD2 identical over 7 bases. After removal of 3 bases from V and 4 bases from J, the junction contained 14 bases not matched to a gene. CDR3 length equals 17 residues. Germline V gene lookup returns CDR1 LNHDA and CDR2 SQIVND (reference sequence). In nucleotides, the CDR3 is TGTGCCAGTAGTATCTCCGTGACTAGCATCGGTCGAGAGACCCAGTACTTC. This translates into CASSISVTSIGRETQYF.